Reported below is one T cell receptor (beta chain). What it binds is unknown. Trimming removed 3 bases at V and 3 bases at J, with 7 bases between. Germline V CDR1 and CDR2: SQVTM, ANQGSEA. The CDR3 consists of 12 residues. This table comes from immunoSEQ multiplex PCR, and its TCRdb copy is limited to in-frame clones, with some not included. The sample lists about 45,000 clones; around 86% were seen once. These data are taken from a study of T cells in localized non-small cell lung cancer. Overall study findings and caveats: Adjacent lung held a median roughly 60 of the top 100 tumor clones.

The chain has TRBV29-1 and TRBJ2-3; D call uncertain. This specimen was peripheral blood mononuclear cells, taken before any cancer treatment. This receptor was obtained from a man aged 40 to 70 with stage III lung adenocarcinoma. In DNA form, the CDR3 reads TGCAGCGTTGAGGAAGCGACAGATACGCAGTATTTT. Its protein product is CSVEEATDTQYF.